This T cell receptor beta chain was obtained from a study of monozygotic twins with inflammatory bowel disease. Study-wide results and limits: Among T cells, the various subtypes were not distinguishable. The co-twins with IBD showed lower TCRbeta diversity (inverse Simpson) than their healthy siblings.

This CDR3 is 17 amino acids long. Germline-derived CDR1 and CDR2 are KGHDR and SFDVKD. Sampling involved one blood draw (2.5 ml) for every donor. Each sample had eight separate cDNA synthesis reactions. One entry per CDR3 protein, without DNA, is what TCRdb gives after re-calling the 5' RACE reads. The table lists 110,000 to 150,000 distinct CDR3 sequences, with roughly 1.2% in the top ten. In regard to this clonotype: The antigen remains unidentified.

The V call is TRBV24-1, the J call TRBJ2-4; TCRdb names TRBD1, which stays unverified in the absence of DNA. The sequence was collected from a human donor with ulcerative colitis or Crohn's disease, or a healthy co-twin of an affected twin (not recorded which). Sequenced material: blood. The CDR3 region is CATSDSGQGVTKNIQYF.